These 31 T cell receptor beta chains share one sample of origin, sequenced in a study of cytomegalovirus exposure and HLA in healthy donors. PCR amplification relied on 60 Vbeta primers (plus 13 Jbeta primers). Data came from immunoSEQ multiplex PCR; TCRdb stores just in-frame clones and leaves some out. The table includes about 200,000 clones, 65% to 85% detected once. The sequenced sample consisted of PBMCs. The receptors shown here come from a woman younger than 45 in good health and CMV-seronegative.

In its sample, this clone was seen once. CDR3 loop: CASSYPQGRANYGYTF. CDR3 in DNA: TGTGCCAGCAGTTACCCCCAGGGGCGGGCTAACTATGGCTACACCTTC. The chain joins TRBV6-6 to TRBJ1-2; weak D call: TRBD1 (6 bases). Germline CDR1 MNHNY, CDR2 SVGAGI (reference sequence). V lost 2 bases and J 0 bases, leaving 13 bases between the germline ends. This CDR3 has 16 residues.

This chain links TRBV6-5 with TRBJ1-4, with a possible D match to TRBD1 (5 bases). Germline CDR1 and CDR2: MNHEY and SVGAGI. V lost 5 bases, J lost 6 bases, and 13 bases lay in between. The CDR3 runs 14 residues. CDR3 loop: CASSEGGEYEKLFF. The CDR3 region has the DNA TGTGCCAGCAGTGAGGGAGGGGAGTATGAAAAACTGTTTTTT.

This clone appeared a single time. DNA of the CDR3: TGTGCCAGCCAGCGGGACCGCTCCACCGGGGAGCTGTTTTTT. It yields the protein CASQRDRSTGELFF. The rearrangement links TRBV27 to TRBJ2-2; 7 bases are a match to TRBD2. The trim removed 8 bases at V and 4 bases at J, leaving 7 bases unmatched. This CDR3 region has 14 residues. Germline-derived CDR1 and CDR2 are MNHEY and SMNVEV (reference sequence).

The chain links TRBV14 to TRBJ1-2; TRBD1 might be the D (6 bases). The CDR3 has 13 amino acids. Germline V gives CDR1 SGHDN, CDR2 FVKESK. The ends were cut back, 6 bases at V and 6 bases at J, with 14 bases in the middle. CDR3 residues: CASSRYQGNGYTF. For the CDR3, the DNA is TGTGCCAGCAGTCGATATCAGGGGAATGGCTACACCTTC.

Only a few counts were recorded for this clone. The chain couples TRBV27 to TRBJ2-6; D is ambiguous. Germline CDR1 reads MNHEY; CDR2 reads SMNVEV (reference sequence). The CDR3 loop spans 13 amino acids. With 6 bases removed from V and 0 bases from J, the gap between germline ends came to 3 bases. CDR3 residues: CASRASGANVLTF. Here the CDR3 DNA reads TGTGCCAGCAGGGCCTCTGGGGCCAACGTCCTGACTTTC. Together with reference TRBV27 and TRBJ2-6, the CDR3 gives the full variable domain: EAQVTQNPRYLITVTGKKLTVTCSQNMNHEYMSWYRQDPGLGLRQIYYSMNVEVTDKGDVPEGYKVSRKEKRNFPLILESPSPNQTSLYFCASRASGANVLTFGAGSRLTVL.

This clone has more than one count but fewer than ten. The J gene is TRBJ2-7, the V gene TRBV29-1; D ambiguous. The CDR3 extends over 11 amino acids. V was clipped by 6 bases and J by 2 bases, with 8 bases between them. Per the germline V gene, CDR1 is SQVTM and CDR2 is ANQGSEA. CDR3 sequence reads: CSVGGPYEQYF. CDR3 bases: TGCAGCGTCGGCGGTCCCTACGAGCAGTACTTC.

The V call is TRBV28, the J call TRBJ2-7, with 9 positions matching TRBD2. The germline V gene encodes CDR1 MDHEN and CDR2 SYDVKM. This CDR3 comprises 16 residues. V was pared by 3 bases and J by 2 bases, with 8 bases of the junction left unmatched. The CDR3 reads CASSFYPSGATYEQYF. CDR3 nucleotides: TGTGCCAGCAGTTTTTATCCTAGCGGGGCCACCTACGAGCAGTACTTC.

The genes are TRBV10-3 and TRBJ2-7, with D possibly being TRBD1 (5 bases). Per germline, CDR1 ENHRY and CDR2 SYGVKD. Deletions cut 6 bases from V and 2 bases from J, with 14 bases between. This CDR3 is built from 14 residues. The CDR3 is CAIRYQGPTYEQYF. The DNA for the CDR3 is TGTGCCATCAGGTATCAGGGTCCCACCTACGAGCAGTACTTC.

The CDR3 sequence is CASSRPRDRTYGYTF. In nucleotides, the CDR3 is TGTGCCAGCAGTCGGCCCCGGGACAGGACCTATGGCTACACCTTC. The chain joins TRBV28 to TRBJ1-2; TRBD1 agrees at 8 bases. The CDR3 has 15 amino acids. Germline CDR1 is MDHEN and CDR2 is SYDVKM. J was trimmed by 4 bases and V by 5 bases; bases with no gene match: 9.

This chain links TRBV7-2 with TRBJ2-3; the match to TRBD1 covers 7 bases. The germline gives CDR1 SGHTA, CDR2 FQGNSA. This CDR3 has 15 residues. V lost 1 base to trimming and J lost 4 bases; unmatched junction nucleotides: 5. CDR3 sequence reads: CASSLEGATADTQYF. CDR3 nucleotide sequence: TGTGCCAGCAGCTTAGAGGGGGCGACCGCAGATACGCAGTATTTT. Full variable domain (missing parts from reference TRBV7-2 and TRBJ2-3): GAGVSQSPSNKVTEKGKDVELRCDPISGHTALYWYRQSLGQGLEFLIYFQGNSAPDKSGLPSDRFSAERTGGSVSTLTIQRTQQEDSAVYLCASSLEGATADTQYFGPGTRLTVL.

CDR3 coding DNA: TGTGCCAGCAGCGTAGGAACTAGCGGGAGAGGGGGGGTTGGGACCCAGTACTTC. Amino acid sequence: CASSVGTSGRGGVGTQYF. The chain joins TRBV9 to TRBJ2-5, with 11 nucleotides matching TRBD2. V lost 0 bases, J lost 7 bases, and 14 bases stayed unmatched. There are 18 residues in the CDR3. The germline CDR1 and CDR2 sequences are SGDLS and YYNGEE.

In its sample, this clone was seen a few times. This rearrangement joins TRBV6-1 to TRBJ2-1, with D hard to call. Germline V gene sequence: CDR1 MNHNS, CDR2 SASEGT. V was clipped by 2 bases and J by 6 bases, with 14 bases between them. This CDR3 contains 15 residues. CDR3 in amino acids: CASSESWSPPNEQFF. For the CDR3, the DNA is TGTGCCAGCAGTGAATCGTGGAGTCCCCCCAATGAGCAGTTCTTC.

The rearrangement joins TRBV7-9 to TRBJ1-5, with a weak D call TRBD1 (6 bases). V gave up 5 bases and J gave up 3 bases, with 17 bases separating them. CDR1 is SEHNR, CDR2 FQNEAQ, per germline (reference sequence). The CDR3 runs 16 residues. The DNA of the CDR3 is TGTGCCAGCAGCCTAAAAAAGGGGGACTACAATCAGCCCCAGCATTTT. This gives the protein CASSLKKGDYNQPQHF.

The chain couples TRBV6-1 to TRBJ1-2; possible D gene TRBD1, 5 bases. Germline CDR1 MNHNS, CDR2 SASEGT. This CDR3 comprises 13 residues. V lost 9 bases, J lost 2 bases, and 13 bases lay in between. The CDR3 loop is CASARGVNYGYTF. The CDR3 DNA reads as TGTGCCAGTGCAAGGGGCGTCAACTATGGCTACACCTTC.

This clone was counted between two and nine times. V usage is TRBV14 and J usage is TRBJ2-6; TRBD1 agrees at 7 bases. Germline V CDR1 and CDR2: SGHDN, FVKESK. V was clipped by 4 bases and J by 1 base; unmatched bases: 4. The CDR3 is 16 residues long. CDR3 amino acids: CASSPGTASGANVLTF. CDR3 nucleotide sequence: TGTGCCAGCAGCCCCGGGACAGCTTCTGGGGCCAACGTCCTGACTTTC.

The sample holds one count of this clone. The chain recombines TRBV28 with TRBJ2-1, with 8 nucleotides matching TRBD1. Germline CDR1 reads MDHEN; CDR2 reads SYDVKM. The CDR3 contains 16 residues. V lost 1 base and J lost 5; bases outside the gene matches: 7. Written as DNA, the CDR3 is TGTGCCAGCAGTTTATTAAGACAGGGGAGAAACAATGAGCAGTTCTTC. As protein: CASSLLRQGRNNEQFF. Full variable domain (missing parts from reference TRBV28 and TRBJ2-1): DVKVTQSSRYLVKRTGEKVFLECVQDMDHENMFWYRQDPGLGLRLIYFSYDVKMKEKGDIPEGYSVSREKKERFSLILESASTNQTSMYLCASSLLRQGRNNEQFFGPGTRLTVL.

V usage is TRBV29-1 and J usage is TRBJ2-7, with 9 bases fitting TRBD1. The CDR3 consists of 11 residues. Germline loops: CDR1 SQVTM, CDR2 ANQGSEA. V lost 7 bases to trimming and J lost 3 bases; unmatched junction nucleotides: 1. CDR3 DNA: TGCAGCGCGGGACAGGGCTACGAGCAGTACTTC. Its translation: CSAGQGYEQYF.

This clone was counted only a few times. The chain joins TRBV5-4 to TRBJ1-1; 7 nucleotides match TRBD1. The CDR3 spans 15 residues. V was clipped by 4 bases and J by 3 bases; unmatched bases: 9. Germline V CDR1 and CDR2: SGHNT, YYREEE (reference sequence). The chain's CDR3 is CASSRGQGEYTEAFF. CDR3 DNA sequence: TGTGCCAGCAGCCGGGGTCAGGGGGAGTACACTGAAGCTTTCTTT.

This clone was observed a few times. This chain links TRBV7-9 with TRBJ2-3, with a weak D call TRBD1 (6 bases). In germline, CDR1 is SEHNR, CDR2 FQNEAQ (reference sequence). V lost 11 bases to trimming and J lost 7 bases, with 13 bases between them. The CDR3 is made up of 11 amino acids. The CDR3 DNA follows: TGTGCCGGGGGCCTCGATAATACGCAGTATTTT. As protein: CAGGLDNTQYF.

The V and J genes are TRBV27 and TRBJ2-5; D perhaps matches TRBD1 (6 bases). The CDR3 is 15 residues long. CDR1 is MNHEY and CDR2 is SMNVEV in the germline V gene (reference sequence). The germline V and J ends were trimmed by 4 bases and 0 bases, with 12 bases remaining between them. CDR3 nucleotide sequence: TGTGCCAGCAGTTCCTACAGGGTCAACCAAGAGACCCAGTACTTC. It yields the protein CASSSYRVNQETQYF.

DNA for the CDR3: TGTGCCAGCAGCGCCAAGTGGACAGCGCAAGAGACCCAGTACTTC. It specifies CASSAKWTAQETQYF. The chain carries TRBV11-1 and TRBJ2-5; the D gene is possibly TRBD1 (6 bases). CDR3 length equals 15 residues. Germline V CDR1 and CDR2: SGHAT, FQDESV (reference sequence). With 5 bases removed from V and 2 bases from J, the gap between germline ends came to 15 bases.

The V and J genes are TRBV28 and TRBJ2-7, with TRBD2 matching over 13 bases. V lost 6 bases and J lost 5; bases outside the gene matches: 10. The CDR3 has 16 residues. Germline V gene data show CDR1 as MDHEN and CDR2 as SYDVKM. CDR3 sequence (DNA): TGTGCCAGCAGAAAACTAGCGGGAGGGCCAATCCACGAGCAGTACTTC. As protein: CASRKLAGGPIHEQYF. The full variable domain, its missing parts supplied by reference TRBV28 and TRBJ2-7, is DVKVTQSSRYLVKRTGEKVFLECVQDMDHENMFWYRQDPGLGLRLIYFSYDVKMKEKGDIPEGYSVSREKKERFSLILESASTNQTSMYLCASRKLAGGPIHEQYFGPGTRLTVT.

This clone has just one count. The chain recombines TRBV19 with TRBJ2-1; D call uncertain. V lost 4 bases and J 5 bases, leaving 9 bases between the germline ends. There are 13 residues in the CDR3. CDR1 and CDR2 from the germline V gene are LNHDA and SQIVND (reference sequence). The DNA for the CDR3 is TGTGCCAGTAGTACCGCCCGCGACAATGAGCAGTTCTTC. Translated, it gives CASSTARDNEQFF.

CDR3 protein: CAWSVQLAGVETQYF. CDR3 sequence (DNA): TGTGCCTGGAGTGTACAACTAGCGGGAGTAGAGACCCAGTACTTC. The rearrangement joins TRBV30 to TRBJ2-5, with 11 positions matching TRBD2. The CDR3 is 15 residues long. V lost 0 bases, J lost 4 bases, and 4 bases stayed unmatched. Germline V CDR1 and CDR2: GTSNPN, SVGIG (reference sequence).

The chain has TRBV13 and TRBJ2-3; 11 nucleotides align to TRBD2. There are 16 residues in the CDR3. V shed 5 bases and J 3 bases; nucleotides not matched to a gene: 7. Germline V CDR1 and CDR2: PRHDT, FYEKMQ (reference sequence). The CDR3 sequence is CASSTRLAGFTDTQYF. CDR3 DNA: TGTGCCAGCAGCACCCGACTAGCGGGGTTTACAGATACGCAGTATTTT.

In DNA, the CDR3 is TGTGCCAGCAGGACGTCGGGTGGAGCTAATGAAAAACTGTTTTTT. Its translation is CASRTSGGANEKLFF. This chain joins TRBV25-1 and TRBJ1-4; D ambiguous. The CDR3 runs 15 residues. Trimming left V 6 bases short and J 3 bases short, with 14 bases between. Germline V lookup: CDR1 MGHDK, CDR2 SYGVNS.

The rearrangement joins TRBV21-1 to TRBJ2-6; the D call TRBD2 from the table was never checked on the DNA. TRBV21-1 constitutes a pseudogene. The CDR3 has 16 residues. This chain's CDR3 is CASSNVGGSGANVLTF. CDR3 bases: TGTGCCAGCAGCAATGTGGGGGGCTCTGGGGCCAACGTCCTGACTTTC.

As concerns this clone: The same CDR3 is also encoded by other DNA sequences in this sample. The genes are TRBV5-4 and TRBJ2-3; 7 bases agree with TRBD1. Germline V gene sequence: CDR1 SGHNT, CDR2 YYREEE (reference sequence). The CDR3 runs 15 residues. V was clipped by 4 bases and J by 4 bases; unmatched bases: 9. CDR3 nucleotide sequence: TGTGCCAGCAGCGGTTCAGGGGGTGGTGCAGATACGCAGTATTTT. Translating gives CASSGSGGGADTQYF.

The chain uses TRBV27 and TRBJ2-5; 14 bases align to TRBD2. Germline V gene lookup returns CDR1 MNHEY and CDR2 SMNVEV (reference sequence). This CDR3 comprises 19 residues. With 6 bases clipped from V and 4 bases from J, the junction kept 16 bases outside the gene matches. CDR3 DNA: TGTGCCAGCAGCCTAGACACGCCGGGACTAGCGGGAGAGGGAGAGACCCAGTACTTC. Residues: CASSLDTPGLAGEGETQYF.

V gene TRBV18 combines with J gene TRBJ1-1; D may be TRBD1 (5 bases). Trimming cost V 4 bases and J 0 bases, with 15 bases left between them. The CDR3 runs to 16 residues. Germline V CDR1 and CDR2: KGHSH, LQKENI. The CDR3 DNA sequence: TGTGCCAGCTCACTGGACATCCGACATATGAACACTGAAGCTTTCTTT. It translates to CASSLDIRHMNTEAFF.

The chain has TRBV7-6 and TRBJ1-6; no clear D gene. Trimming cost V 5 bases and J 0 bases, with 17 bases left between them. This CDR3 has 18 amino acids. CDR1 is SGHVS, CDR2 FNYEAQ, per germline. The CDR3 reads CASSLTAGGSSYNSPLHF. The CDR3 bases are TGTGCCAGCAGCCTCACGGCTGGTGGGAGCTCCTATAATTCACCCCTCCACTTT.